What follows are 16 T cell receptor beta chains derived from one specimen sequenced in a study of blood T cell repertoires in COVID-19. The protocol was immunoSEQ multiplex PCR, while the TCRdb copy is restricted to in-frame clones and leaves out a portion. The table includes some 31,000 clones, about 90% detected once. The sample comprised peripheral blood. These receptors were obtained from a man between 65 and 85 years old with active or convalescent COVID-19.

V is TRBV2 and J is TRBJ2-2, with a weak D call TRBD2 (5 bases). Germline V gene data show CDR1 as SNHLY and CDR2 as FYNNEI. The CDR3 length is 12 residues. V was shortened by 8 bases and J by 1 base, with 5 bases between the two germline ends. This CDR3 reads CASGLNTGELFF. In nucleotides, the CDR3 is TGTGCCAGCGGACTGAACACCGGGGAGCTGTTTTTT. Full variable domain (remainder filled in from reference TRBV2 and TRBJ2-2): EPEVTQTPSHQVTQMGQEVILRCVPISNHLYFYWYRQILGQKVEFLVSFYNNEISEKSEIFDDQFSVERPDGSNFTLKIRSTKLEDSAMYFCASGLNTGELFFGEGSRLTVL.

This rearrangement joins TRBV2 to TRBJ1-1; TRBD1 is a possible D gene (5 bases). The germline V gene has CDR1 SNHLY and CDR2 FYNNEI. The CDR3 has 13 residues. Trimming pared 6 bases from V and 3 bases from J, leaving 11 bases between. CDR3 DNA: TGTGCCAGCAGAGCCAGACAGTACACTGAAGCTTTCTTT. Translating gives CASRARQYTEAFF.

The chain uses TRBV30 and TRBJ2-7, with D tentatively TRBD2 (5 bases). CDR1 is GTSNPN, CDR2 SVGIG, per germline (reference sequence). This CDR3 contains 12 residues. The V and J ends lost 3 bases and 4 bases respectively, with 10 bases between them. Written as DNA, the CDR3 is TGTGCCTGGAGAGGACTTTCATACGAGCAGTACTTC. It is translated as CAWRGLSYEQYF.

J is TRBJ1-2 and V is TRBV19; D is perhaps TRBD1 (6 bases). This CDR3 has 13 residues. Trimming removed 8 bases from V and 6 bases from J, with 16 bases in between. Germline loops: CDR1 LNHDA, CDR2 SQIVND (reference sequence). This chain's CDR3 is CASREQGRDGYTF. CDR3 coding DNA: TGTGCCAGTCGCGAACAGGGACGGGATGGCTACACCTTC.

This chain joins TRBV6-5 and TRBJ2-7; the D gene is possibly TRBD1 (5 bases). From germline, CDR1 is MNHEY and CDR2 SVGAGI. V was clipped by 2 bases and J by 6 bases, with 11 bases between them. This CDR3 has 13 amino acids. The CDR3 protein is CASSYPRGGEQYF. In nucleotides, the CDR3 is TGTGCCAGCAGTTACCCAAGGGGTGGCGAGCAGTACTTC.

This clone appeared a few times. The chain has TRBV18 and TRBJ2-2; 7 bases fit TRBD2. CDR1 is KGHSH and CDR2 is LQKENI in the germline V gene. This CDR3 region has 15 residues. With V trimmed by 2 bases and J by 7 bases, 7 bases remained unmatched. Here the CDR3 reads CASSPSSGVIGELFF. DNA of the CDR3: TGTGCCAGCTCACCATCCAGCGGGGTGATCGGGGAGCTGTTTTTT. The full variable domain, rest sourced from reference TRBV18 and TRBJ2-2, is NAGVMQNPRHLVRRRGQEARLRCSPMKGHSHVYWYRQLPEEGLKFMVYLQKENIIDESGMPKERFSAEFPKEGPSILRIQQVVRGDSAAYFCASSPSSGVIGELFFGEGSRLTVL.

This chain connects TRBV28 to TRBJ2-4; 10 bases fit TRBD2. Germline V lookup: CDR1 MDHEN, CDR2 SYDVKM. The CDR3 is 18 amino acids. The junction had 9 bases not matched to a gene; V was cut back by 4 bases and J by 0 bases. The CDR3 sequence: CASSSASGRLQAKNIQYF. The CDR3 DNA is TGTGCCAGCAGTTCGGCTAGCGGGAGACTCCAAGCCAAAAACATTCAGTACTTC.

J is TRBJ1-5 and V is TRBV28; D might be TRBD1 (6 bases). V gave up 2 bases and J gave up 6 bases, with 11 bases separating them. CDR3 length equals 14 residues. In germline, CDR1 is MDHEN, CDR2 SYDVKM. DNA for the CDR3: TGTGCCAGCAGTTTAGGGGGGGCTAGTCAGCCCCAGCATTTT. Translation gives CASSLGGASQPQHF.

In its sample, this clone was seen a few times. This chain uses TRBV28 with TRBJ2-7; 7 nucleotides agree with TRBD1. Germline CDR1 is MDHEN and CDR2 is SYDVKM. The CDR3 has 14 residues. V shed 6 bases and J 4 bases; nucleotides not matched to a gene: 9. As DNA, the CDR3 is TGTGCCAGCAGCCCCAGGGGGTTGGTGTACGAGCAGTACTTC. Protein product: CASSPRGLVYEQYF.

The chain has TRBV5-1 and TRBJ2-3; weak D call: TRBD2 (6 bases). V dropped 10 bases and J dropped 2 bases, with 17 bases sitting between them. Germline CDR1 reads SGHRS; CDR2 reads YFSETQ. The CDR3 spans 14 residues. The CDR3 loop is CAGRIAQLTDTQYF. The CDR3 DNA reads TGCGCCGGGAGGATAGCGCAGCTCACAGATACGCAGTATTTT. Full variable domain (missing parts from reference TRBV5-1 and TRBJ2-3): KAGVTQTPRYLIKTRGQQVTLSCSPISGHRSVSWYQQTPGQGLQFLFEYFSETQRNKGNFPGRFSGRQFSNSRSEMNVSTLELGDSALYLCAGRIAQLTDTQYFGPGTRLTVL.

The chain has TRBV28 and TRBJ2-1, with TRBD2 as a possible D gene (6 bases). V was cut by 5 bases and J by 15 bases, with 17 bases left in between. Germline loops: CDR1 MDHEN, CDR2 SYDVKM. The CDR3 covers 12 residues. The CDR3 coding sequence is TGTGCCAGCAGTACCCCTCCTAGCGTGTGGTTCTTC. Translated, it gives CASSTPPSVWFF.

This clone was observed once. V and J are TRBV28 and TRBJ1-1, with 7 bases identical to TRBD1. V lost 2 bases to trimming and J lost 0 bases; unmatched junction nucleotides: 3. This CDR3 is 15 amino acids long. The germline V gene has CDR1 MDHEN and CDR2 SYDVKM. CDR3 region: CASSLPTGMNTEAFF. The CDR3 DNA reads TGTGCCAGCAGTTTACCGACAGGGATGAACACTGAAGCTTTCTTT. Variable domain in full (rest from reference TRBV28 and TRBJ1-1): DVKVTQSSRYLVKRTGEKVFLECVQDMDHENMFWYRQDPGLGLRLIYFSYDVKMKEKGDIPEGYSVSREKKERFSLILESASTNQTSMYLCASSLPTGMNTEAFFGQGTRLTVV.

CDR3 DNA: TGTGCCAGCACCCCTCCCCCCTACAATGAGCAGTTCTTC. Amino acid sequence: CASTPPPYNEQFF. The chain links TRBV28 to TRBJ2-1, with unresolved D. Germline V gene sequence: CDR1 MDHEN, CDR2 SYDVKM. CDR3 length equals 13 residues. The ends were cut back, 7 bases at V and 2 bases at J, with 9 bases in the middle.

The V call is TRBV6-6, the J call TRBJ2-7, with 7 bases identical to TRBD1. The length of the CDR3 is 15 residues. The germline CDR1 and CDR2 sequences are MNHNY and SVGAGI (reference sequence). The V and J ends lost 3 bases and 3 bases, in that order; junction bases with no gene match: 8. The CDR3 sequence: CASSYHPGQRYEQYF. CDR3 coding DNA: TGTGCCAGCAGTTATCACCCGGGACAGCGCTACGAGCAGTACTTC.

The chain has TRBV9 and TRBJ1-2; D is unresolved. There are 15 residues in the CDR3. In germline, CDR1 is SGDLS, CDR2 YYNGEE. V dropped 4 bases and J dropped 3 bases, with 16 bases sitting between them. The CDR3 DNA is TGTGCCAGCAGCCCAACGTCATCTCGCGACTATGGCTACACCTTC. Translated, it gives CASSPTSSRDYGYTF.

There are a few counts of this clone. This chain uses TRBV30 with TRBJ1-5; maybe TRBD1 (5 bases). V gave up 2 bases and J gave up 0 bases, with 8 bases separating them. This CDR3 has 14 amino acids. Looked up from germline, CDR1 is GTSNPN and CDR2 is SVGIG (reference sequence). CDR3 protein: CAWSKGISNQPQHF. CDR3 sequence (DNA): TGTGCCTGGAGTAAGGGGATTAGCAATCAGCCCCAGCATTTT.